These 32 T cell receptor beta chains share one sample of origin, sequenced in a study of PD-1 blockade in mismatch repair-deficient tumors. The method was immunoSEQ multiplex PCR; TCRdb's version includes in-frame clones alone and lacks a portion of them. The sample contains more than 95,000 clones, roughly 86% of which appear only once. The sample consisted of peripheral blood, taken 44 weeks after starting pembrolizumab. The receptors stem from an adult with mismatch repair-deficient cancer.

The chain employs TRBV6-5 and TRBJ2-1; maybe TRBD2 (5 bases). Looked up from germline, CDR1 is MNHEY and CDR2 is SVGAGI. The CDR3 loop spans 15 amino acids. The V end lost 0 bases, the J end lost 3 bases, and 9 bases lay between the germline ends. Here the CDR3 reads CASSYSDFRYNEQFF. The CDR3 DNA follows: TGTGCCAGCAGTTACTCGGACTTCCGCTACAATGAGCAGTTCTTC.

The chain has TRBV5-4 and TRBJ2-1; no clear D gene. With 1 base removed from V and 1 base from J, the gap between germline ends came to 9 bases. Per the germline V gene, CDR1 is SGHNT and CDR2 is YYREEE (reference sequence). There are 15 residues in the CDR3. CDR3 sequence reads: CASSLQGVSYNEQFF. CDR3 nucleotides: TGTGCCAGCAGCTTGCAAGGAGTATCCTACAATGAGCAGTTCTTC.

The CDR3: CASSLVGVGVQETQYF. In DNA form, the CDR3 reads TGTGCCAGCAGCTTAGTGGGGGTGGGGGTTCAAGAGACCCAGTACTTC. The chain employs TRBV7-2 and TRBJ2-5; D tentatively fits TRBD1 or TRBD2 (5 bases each). Trimming stripped 1 base from V and 2 bases from J, with 14 bases between. Germline V gene sequence: CDR1 SGHTA, CDR2 FQGNSA. The CDR3 contains 16 residues.

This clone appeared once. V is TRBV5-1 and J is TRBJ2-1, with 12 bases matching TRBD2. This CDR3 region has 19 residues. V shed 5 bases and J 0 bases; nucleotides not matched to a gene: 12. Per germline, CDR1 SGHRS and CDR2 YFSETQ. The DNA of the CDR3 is TGCGCCAGCAGTCAAACTAGCGGGAGGCCCCATGGCTCCTACAATGAGCAGTTCTTC. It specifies CASSQTSGRPHGSYNEQFF.

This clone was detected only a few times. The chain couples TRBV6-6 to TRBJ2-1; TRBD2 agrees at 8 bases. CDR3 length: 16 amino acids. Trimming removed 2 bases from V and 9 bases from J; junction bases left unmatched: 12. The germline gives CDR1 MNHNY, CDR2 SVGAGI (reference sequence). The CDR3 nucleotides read TGTGCCAGCAGTTACACGAGCGGGAGTCAGTATTTTGAGCAGTTCTTC. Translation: CASSYTSGSQYFEQFF.

The DNA for the CDR3 is TGTGCCAGCAGCTTAGTCAGGGCAGATACGCAGTATTTT. The encoded protein is CASSLVRADTQYF. The chain joins TRBV7-6 to TRBJ2-3, with a weak D call TRBD1 (5 bases). Trimming stripped 1 base from V and 4 bases from J, with 6 bases between. CDR3 length equals 13 residues. Germline assignment: CDR1 SGHVS and CDR2 FNYEAQ.

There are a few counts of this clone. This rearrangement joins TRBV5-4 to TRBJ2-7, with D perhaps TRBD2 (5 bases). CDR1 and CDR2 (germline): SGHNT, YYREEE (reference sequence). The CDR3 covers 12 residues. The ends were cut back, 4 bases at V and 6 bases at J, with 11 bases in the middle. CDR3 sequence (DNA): TGTGCCAGCAGCATACTAGAGGGCGAGCAGTACTTC. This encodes CASSILEGEQYF.

The CDR3 protein is CASTQGRDEQYF. The CDR3 region has the DNA TGTGCCAGCACCCAGGGCCGGGACGAGCAGTACTTC. The chain combines TRBV28 with TRBJ2-7, with D possibly matching TRBD1 (5 bases). The V end was cut by 7 bases, the J end by 5 bases, with 12 bases between. Germline CDR1 is MDHEN and CDR2 is SYDVKM. The CDR3 has 12 amino acids.

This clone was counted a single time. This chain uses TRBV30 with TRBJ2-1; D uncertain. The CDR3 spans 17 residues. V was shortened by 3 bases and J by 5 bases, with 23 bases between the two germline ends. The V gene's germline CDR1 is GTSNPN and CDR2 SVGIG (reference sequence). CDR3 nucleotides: TGTGCCTGGAGCCCCAACCGCTGGGCAGATCTTGACAATGAGCAGTTCTTC. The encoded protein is CAWSPNRWADLDNEQFF. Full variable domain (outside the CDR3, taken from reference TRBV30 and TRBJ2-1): SQTIHQWPATLVQPVGSPLSLECTVEGTSNPNLYWYRQAAGRGLQLLFYSVGIGQISSEVPQNLSASRPQDRQFILSSKKLLLSDSGFYLCAWSPNRWADLDNEQFFGPGTRLTVL.

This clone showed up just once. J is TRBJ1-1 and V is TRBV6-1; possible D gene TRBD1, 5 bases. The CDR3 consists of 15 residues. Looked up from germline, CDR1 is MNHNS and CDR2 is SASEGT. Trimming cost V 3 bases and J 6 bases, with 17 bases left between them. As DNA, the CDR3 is TGTGCCAGCAGTGACGCGGGGCCGGGTGGCGCTGAAGCTTTCTTT. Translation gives CASSDAGPGGAEAFF.

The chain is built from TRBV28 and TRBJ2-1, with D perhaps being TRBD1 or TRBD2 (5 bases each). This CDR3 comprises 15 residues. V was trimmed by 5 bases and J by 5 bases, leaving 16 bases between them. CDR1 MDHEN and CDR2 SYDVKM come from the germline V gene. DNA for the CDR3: TGTGCCAGCAGTCTGGGACCTCGGGCAGACAATGAGCAGTTCTTC. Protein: CASSLGPRADNEQFF.

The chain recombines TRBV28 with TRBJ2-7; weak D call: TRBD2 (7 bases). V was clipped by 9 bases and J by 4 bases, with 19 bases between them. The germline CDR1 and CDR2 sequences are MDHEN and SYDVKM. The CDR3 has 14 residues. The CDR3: CASWGQRGRYEQYF. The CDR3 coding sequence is TGTGCCAGTTGGGGGCAGCGGGGAAGATACGAGCAGTACTTC.

The CDR3 spells CASSQDYDNTGELFF. DNA for the CDR3: TGTGCCAGCAGCCAAGATTACGATAACACCGGGGAGCTGTTTTTT. The chain is built from TRBV14 and TRBJ2-2; D gene uncertain. V shed 0 bases and J shed 2 bases, with 7 bases lying between them. This CDR3 has 15 amino acids. Germline V gene lookup returns CDR1 SGHDN and CDR2 FVKESK.

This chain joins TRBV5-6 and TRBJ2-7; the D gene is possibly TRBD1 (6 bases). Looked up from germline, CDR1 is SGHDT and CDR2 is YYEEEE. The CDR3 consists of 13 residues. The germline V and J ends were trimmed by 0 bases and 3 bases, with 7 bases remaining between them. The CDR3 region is CASSLVQGYEQYF. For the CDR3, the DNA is TGTGCCAGCAGCTTGGTACAGGGCTACGAGCAGTACTTC.

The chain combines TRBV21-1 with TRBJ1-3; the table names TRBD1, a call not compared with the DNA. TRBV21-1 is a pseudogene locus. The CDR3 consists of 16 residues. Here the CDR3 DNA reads TGTGCCAGCAGCAAAGAGGGGCGGTTCTCTGGAAACACCATATATTTT. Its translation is CASSKEGRFSGNTIYF.

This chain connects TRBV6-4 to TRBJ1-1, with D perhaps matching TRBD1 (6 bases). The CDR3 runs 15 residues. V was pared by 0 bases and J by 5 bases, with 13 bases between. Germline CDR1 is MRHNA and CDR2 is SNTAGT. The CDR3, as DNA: TGTGCCAGCAGTGACTCAGGGACACCCGGGACTGAAGCTTTCTTT. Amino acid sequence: CASSDSGTPGTEAFF.

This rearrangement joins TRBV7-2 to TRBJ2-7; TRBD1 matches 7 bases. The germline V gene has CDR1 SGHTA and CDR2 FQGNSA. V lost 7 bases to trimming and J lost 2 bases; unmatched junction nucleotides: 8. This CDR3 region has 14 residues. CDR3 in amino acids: CASKSGTETYEQYF. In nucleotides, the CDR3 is TGTGCCAGCAAATCCGGGACAGAGACCTACGAGCAGTACTTC.

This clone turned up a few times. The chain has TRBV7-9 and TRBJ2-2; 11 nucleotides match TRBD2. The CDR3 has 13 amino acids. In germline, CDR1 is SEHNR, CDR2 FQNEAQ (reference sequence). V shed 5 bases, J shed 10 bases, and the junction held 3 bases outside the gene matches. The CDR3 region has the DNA TGTGCCAGCAGCAGGGGACTAGCGGAGGAGCTGTTTTTT. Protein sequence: CASSRGLAEELFF. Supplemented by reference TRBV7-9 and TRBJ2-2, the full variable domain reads DTGVSQNPRHKITKRGQNVTFRCDPISEHNRLYWYRQTLGQGPEFLTYFQNEAQLEKSRLLSDRFSAERPKGSFSTLEIQRTEQGDSAMYLCASSRGLAEELFFGEGSRLTVL.

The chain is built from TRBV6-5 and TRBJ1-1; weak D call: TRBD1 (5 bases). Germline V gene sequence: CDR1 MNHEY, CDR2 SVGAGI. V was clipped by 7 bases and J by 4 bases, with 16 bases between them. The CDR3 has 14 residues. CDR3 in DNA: TGTGCCAGCACCCAACGGGGGGTGAGCACTGAAGCTTTCTTT. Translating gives CASTQRGVSTEAFF.

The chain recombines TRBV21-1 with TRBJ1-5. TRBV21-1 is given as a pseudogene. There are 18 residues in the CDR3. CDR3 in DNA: TGTGCCAGCAGCAACGCCCGGGGGGCAGGGAAGGGTCGTCAGCCCCAGCATTTT. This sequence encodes CASSNARGAGKGRQPQHF.

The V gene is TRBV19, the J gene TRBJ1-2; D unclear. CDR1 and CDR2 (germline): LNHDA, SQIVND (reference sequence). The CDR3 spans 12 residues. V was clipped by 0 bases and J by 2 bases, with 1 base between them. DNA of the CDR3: TGTGCCAGTAGTATAGACAACTATGGCTACACCTTC. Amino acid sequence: CASSIDNYGYTF.

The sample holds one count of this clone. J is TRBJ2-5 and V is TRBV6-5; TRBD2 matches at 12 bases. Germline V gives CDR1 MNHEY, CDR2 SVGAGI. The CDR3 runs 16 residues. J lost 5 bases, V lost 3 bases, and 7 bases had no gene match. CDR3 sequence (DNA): TGTGCCAGCAGTTATTCTAGCGGGAGGGCCGGGGAGACCCAGTACTTC. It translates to CASSYSSGRAGETQYF.

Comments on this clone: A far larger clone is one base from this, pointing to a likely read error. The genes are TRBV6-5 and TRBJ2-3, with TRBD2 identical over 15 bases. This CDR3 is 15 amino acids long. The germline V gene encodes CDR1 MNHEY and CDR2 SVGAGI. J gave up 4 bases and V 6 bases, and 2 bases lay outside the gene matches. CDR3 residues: CASRGLAGGPDTQYF. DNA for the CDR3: TGTGCCAGCAGAGGACTAGCGGGAGGGCCAGATACGCAGTATTTT.

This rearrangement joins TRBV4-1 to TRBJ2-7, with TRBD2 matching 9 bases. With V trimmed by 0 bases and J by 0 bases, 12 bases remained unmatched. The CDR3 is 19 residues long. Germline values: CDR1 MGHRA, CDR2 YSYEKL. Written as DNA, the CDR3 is TGCGCCAGCAGCCAAGATAGGGCTAGCGGGATGGGCGGCTCCTACGAGCAGTACTTC. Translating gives CASSQDRASGMGGSYEQYF.

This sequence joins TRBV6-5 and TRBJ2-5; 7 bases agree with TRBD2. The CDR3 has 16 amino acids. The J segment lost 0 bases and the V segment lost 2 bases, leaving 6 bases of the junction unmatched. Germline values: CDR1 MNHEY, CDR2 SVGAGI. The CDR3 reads CASSYTGGQYQETQYF. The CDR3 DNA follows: TGTGCCAGCAGTTACACGGGAGGCCAGTACCAAGAGACCCAGTACTTC.

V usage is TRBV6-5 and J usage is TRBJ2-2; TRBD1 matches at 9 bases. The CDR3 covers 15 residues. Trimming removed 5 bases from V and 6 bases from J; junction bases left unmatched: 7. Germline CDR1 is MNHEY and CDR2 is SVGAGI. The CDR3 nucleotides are TGTGCCAGCAGTCAGACAGGGGGAGTTCCCGGGGAGCTGTTTTTT. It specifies CASSQTGGVPGELFF.

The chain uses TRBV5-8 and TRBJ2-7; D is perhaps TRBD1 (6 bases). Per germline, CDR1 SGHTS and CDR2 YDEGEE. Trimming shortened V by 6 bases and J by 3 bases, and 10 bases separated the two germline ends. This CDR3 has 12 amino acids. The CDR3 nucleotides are TGTGCCAGCACCCCGGGACACTACGAGCAGTACTTC. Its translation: CASTPGHYEQYF. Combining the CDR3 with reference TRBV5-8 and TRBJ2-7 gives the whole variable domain EAGVTQSPTHLIKTRGQQATLRCSPISGHTSVYWYQQALGLGLQFLLWYDEGEERNRGNFPPRFSGRQFPNYSSELNVNALELEDSALYLCASTPGHYEQYFGPGTRLTVT.

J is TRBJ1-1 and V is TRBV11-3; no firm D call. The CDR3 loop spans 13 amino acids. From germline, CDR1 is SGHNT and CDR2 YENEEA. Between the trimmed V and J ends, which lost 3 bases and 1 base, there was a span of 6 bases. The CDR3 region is CASSFGQNTEAFF. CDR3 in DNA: TGTGCCAGCAGCTTCGGGCAGAACACTGAAGCTTTCTTT.

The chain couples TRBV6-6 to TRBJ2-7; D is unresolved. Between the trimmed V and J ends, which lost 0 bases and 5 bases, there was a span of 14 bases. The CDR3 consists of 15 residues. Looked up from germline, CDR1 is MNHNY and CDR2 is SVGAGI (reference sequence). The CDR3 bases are TGTGCCAGCAGTTACTCGTACCACCAAGGCCACGAGCAGTACTTC. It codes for CASSYSYHQGHEQYF.

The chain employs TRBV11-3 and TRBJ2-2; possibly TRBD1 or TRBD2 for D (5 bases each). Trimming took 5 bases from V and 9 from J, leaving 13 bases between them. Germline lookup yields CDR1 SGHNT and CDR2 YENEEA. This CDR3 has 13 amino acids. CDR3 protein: CASSRDANRELFF. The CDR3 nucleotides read TGTGCCAGCAGCCGGGACGCTAATAGGGAGCTGTTTTTT.

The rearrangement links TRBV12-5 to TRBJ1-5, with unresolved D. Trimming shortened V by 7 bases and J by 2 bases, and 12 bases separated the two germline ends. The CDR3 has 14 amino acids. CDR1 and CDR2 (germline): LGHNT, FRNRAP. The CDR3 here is CASAYLYRNQPQHF. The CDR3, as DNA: TGTGCTAGTGCCTACCTATACCGCAATCAGCCCCAGCATTTT.

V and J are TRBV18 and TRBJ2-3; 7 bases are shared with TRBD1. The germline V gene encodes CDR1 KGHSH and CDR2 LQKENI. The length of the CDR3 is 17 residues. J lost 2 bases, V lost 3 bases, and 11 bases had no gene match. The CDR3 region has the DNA TGTGCCAGCTCACCGAGATCACGACAGGGCGACACAGATACGCAGTATTTT. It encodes CASSPRSRQGDTDTQYF.